The T cell receptor (beta chain) under discussion was sequenced for a study of multiple sclerosis patients with progressive multifocal leukoencephalopathy. Sample time point: around 13 months of natalizumab therapy. Longitudinal control samples came from natalizumab-treated multiple sclerosis patients without PML. The V end lost 0 bases, the J end lost 1 base, and 19 bases lay between the germline ends. CDR1 WNHNN and CDR2 SYGVQD come from the germline V gene (reference sequence). The CDR3 contains 18 residues. Every PCR reaction included synthetic inline CDR3 controls for all V-J pairings. Sequencing was performed with immunoSEQ multiplex PCR; in TCRdb, only in-frame clones are kept and a portion is missing. The sample has 20,000 to 30,000 clones, approximately 90% seen once.

The chain combines TRBV10-1 with TRBJ2-7; the D gene is possibly TRBD2 (6 bases). The starting material was PBMCs, obtained from a patient treated with natalizumab. The clonotype comes from a man between 25 and 39 years old with multiple sclerosis. Here the CDR3 reads CASSESGGRERESYEQYV. The CDR3 DNA reads TGCGCCAGCAGTGAGTCGGGGGGTAGGGAAAGGGAATCCTACGAGCAGTACGTC.